A single sample is the source of the 9 T cell receptor beta chains below, sequenced in a study of T cells in Graves' hyperthyroidism and ophthalmopathy. Amplified TCR beta CDR3 regions came from RNA transcripts. When the TCR CDR3 underwent first-round RT-PCR, the HTBI primer set was used. TCRdb fed the multiplex PCR reads into MiXCR, producing one record per CDR3 protein. Of fewer than 500,000 distinct CDR3 sequences in the sample, roughly 15% were seen once. The source material was blood. All receptors derive from a woman younger than 45 with Graves' ophthalmopathy.

This clonotype came up many times. The chain is built from TRBV29-1 and TRBJ1-2, with a weak D call TRBD1 (6 bases). Trimming cost V 6 bases and J 8 bases, with 10 bases left between them. Germline V gives CDR1 SQVTM, CDR2 ANQGSEA. The CDR3 consists of 10 residues. The CDR3 coding sequence is TGCAGCGTGGAAACAGGGGGCTACACCTTC. Translated, it gives CSVETGGYTF.

This clonotype was found many times. This sequence joins TRBV12-3 or TRBV12-4 and TRBJ1-6, with 8 bases aligning to TRBD1. Trimming cost V 6 bases and J 7 bases; bases outside gene matches: 8. This CDR3 has 15 residues. The CDR3 DNA follows: TGTGCCAGCAGCGGAGGACAGGGAGGGAATTCACCCCTCCACTTT. Translating it yields CASSGGQGGNSPLHF.

This clonotype was observed many times. This sequence joins TRBV10-3 and TRBJ2-1; 7 nucleotides align to TRBD1. The trim removed 5 bases at V and 2 bases at J, leaving 6 bases unmatched. The CDR3 extends over 15 amino acids. CDR1 ENHRY and CDR2 SYGVKD come from the germline V gene. The CDR3 reads CAISKGGVAYNEQFF. CDR3 in DNA: TGTGCCATCAGTAAAGGGGGCGTCGCCTACAATGAGCAGTTCTTC.

In its sample, this clonotype was seen many times. This chain connects TRBV7-8 to TRBJ2-2; possibly TRBD1 for D (5 bases). The CDR3 is 16 residues long. V was pared by 0 bases and J by 6 bases, with 14 bases between. Germline CDR1 SGHVS, CDR2 FQNEAQ. CDR3 protein: CASSLAPGSWSGELFF. The CDR3 DNA reads as TGTGCCAGCAGCTTAGCGCCAGGGTCTTGGTCCGGGGAGCTGTTTTTT.

This clonotype has more than one count but fewer than ten. The chain joins TRBV5-4 to TRBJ1-4, with D tentatively TRBD1 (5 bases). Trimming shortened V by 4 bases and J by 8 bases, and 18 bases separated the two germline ends. The CDR3 covers 15 residues. Germline V gives CDR1 SGHNT, CDR2 YYREEE (reference sequence). The DNA for the CDR3 is TGTGCCAGCAGCGGCCCTGGACACACACGGGAAAAACTGTTTTTT. This codes for CASSGPGHTREKLFF.

This chain links TRBV7-9 with TRBJ1-1; TRBD1 agrees at 7 bases. The junction had 15 bases not matched to a gene; V was cut back by 1 base and J by 1 base. The germline CDR1 and CDR2 sequences are SEHNR and FQNEAQ (reference sequence). This CDR3 is 19 amino acids long. In DNA, the CDR3 is TGTGCCAGCAGCTTAGTTTCCTTTGCCTGGACAGGTCAGAACACTGAAGCTTTCTTT. Translating it yields CASSLVSFAWTGQNTEAFF.

This clonotype has a count of ten or more. The chain has TRBV5-1 and TRBJ2-3; D gene ambiguous. V was clipped by 0 bases and J by 4 bases, with 3 bases between them. The CDR3 loop spans 12 amino acids. Germline CDR1 is SGHRS and CDR2 is YFSETQ. In nucleotides, the CDR3 is TGCGCCAGCAGCTTGGTAGCAGATACGCAGTATTTT. Translated: CASSLVADTQYF.

This clonotype came up many times. The rearrangement links TRBV2 to TRBJ2-7, with D tentatively TRBD1 (6 bases). V lost 0 bases, J lost 5 bases, and 14 bases lay in between. CDR1 and CDR2 (germline): SNHLY, FYNNEI. This CDR3 contains 15 residues. The CDR3 region is CASSEARSRGHEQYF. The CDR3 DNA reads TGTGCCAGCAGTGAAGCGCGGTCCAGGGGCCACGAGCAGTACTTC.

This clonotype appeared many times. V is TRBV20-1 and J is TRBJ2-4, with D unclear. Trimming removed 3 bases from V and 3 bases from J, with 6 bases in between. Germline CDR1 and CDR2: DFQATT and SNEGSKA (reference sequence). The CDR3 spans 12 residues. Written as DNA, the CDR3 is TGCAGTGCTAGCAACGGCAAAAACATTCAGTACTTC. Translated: CSASNGKNIQYF.